This T cell receptor beta chain was documented in a study of shared clonotypes between healthy human individuals. Notes on the study in general: Richness estimates generally favored naive over memory subsets.

Turning to this clone: Its antigen is as yet unknown.

TCRdb's table, derived via immunoSEQ multiplex PCR, lists solely in-frame clones and lacks some. The sample has approximately 2.3 million clones, over 85% seen once. CDR3 length equals 14 residues. The V gene lost 3 bases and the J gene lost 0 bases, with 9 bases spanning the gap. Germline CDR1 and CDR2: SGHNT and YYREEE (reference sequence). The chain links TRBV5-4 to TRBJ1-2; TRBD1 might be the D (5 bases). Sequenced input: naive CD4+ T cells from PBMCs. The subset denotes: CD45RA+ positively selected. The source is a man between 18 and 29 years old in good health. Some clones in this sample may be carry-over from other donors' samples. Here the CDR3 reads CASSSDSTNYGYTF. CDR3 sequence (DNA): TGTGCCAGCAGCTCAGACAGCACTAACTATGGCTACACCTTC.